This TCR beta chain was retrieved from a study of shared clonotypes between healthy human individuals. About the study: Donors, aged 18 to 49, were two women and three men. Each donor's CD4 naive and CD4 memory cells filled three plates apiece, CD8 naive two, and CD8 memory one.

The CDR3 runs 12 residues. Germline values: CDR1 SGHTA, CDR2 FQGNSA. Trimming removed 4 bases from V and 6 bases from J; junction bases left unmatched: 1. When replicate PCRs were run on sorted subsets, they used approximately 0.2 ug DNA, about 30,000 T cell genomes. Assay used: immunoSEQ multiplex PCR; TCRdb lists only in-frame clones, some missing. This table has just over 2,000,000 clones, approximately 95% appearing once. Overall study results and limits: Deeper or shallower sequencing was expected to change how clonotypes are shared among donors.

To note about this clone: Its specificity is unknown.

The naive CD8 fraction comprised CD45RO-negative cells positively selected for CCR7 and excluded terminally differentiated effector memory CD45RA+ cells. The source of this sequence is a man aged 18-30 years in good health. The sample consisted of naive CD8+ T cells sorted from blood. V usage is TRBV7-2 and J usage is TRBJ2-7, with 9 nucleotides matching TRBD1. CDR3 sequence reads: CASSSGQGEQYF. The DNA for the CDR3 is TGTGCCAGCAGCTCGGGACAGGGCGAGCAGTACTTC.